This passage covers 29 T cell receptor beta chains from one sample sequenced in a study of T cell responses to AZD1222 COVID-19 vaccine. Generated by immunoSEQ multiplex PCR, the TCRdb table keeps only in-frame clones and is missing some. The sample carries about 160,000 clones, more than 85% recorded once. The specimen was peripheral blood, collected 28 days after the second AZD1222 dose. Receptor source: an adult who received the AZD1222 COVID-19 vaccine.

The CDR3 is CASSQADPRRHGYTF. Here the CDR3 DNA reads TGTGCCAGCAGCCAGGCAGATCCACGGAGGCATGGCTACACCTTC. This chain uses TRBV14 with TRBJ1-2; D ambiguous. The CDR3 length is 15 residues. CDR1 is SGHDN and CDR2 is FVKESK in the germline V gene. V was clipped by 3 bases and J by 6 bases, with 17 bases between them.

The chain links TRBV29-1 to TRBJ1-5, with 8 positions matching TRBD1. From germline, CDR1 is SQVTM and CDR2 ANQGSEA. There are 12 residues in the CDR3. V trimming: 4 bases; J trimming: 5 bases; junction bases outside the gene matches: 1. Here the CDR3 reads CSVGTGHQPQHF. The CDR3 nucleotides are TGCAGCGTTGGGACAGGGCATCAGCCCCAGCATTTT.

The gene calls are TRBV3-1 (or the pseudogene TRBV3-2) and TRBJ2-1, with TRBD2 matching over 7 bases. The junction had 8 bases not matched to a gene; V was cut back by 0 bases and J by 9 bases. Looked up from germline, CDR1 is LGHDT and CDR2 is YNNKEL (reference sequence). The CDR3 consists of 15 residues. CDR3 sequence: CASSQDAAGASEQFF. The DNA of the CDR3 is TGTGCCAGCAGCCAAGATGCGGCGGGAGCAAGTGAGCAGTTCTTC.

The gene calls are TRBV10-3 and TRBJ1-2; D is uncertain. The CDR3 spans 14 residues. The germline V and J ends were trimmed by 7 bases and 6 bases, with 18 bases remaining between them. Looked up from germline, CDR1 is ENHRY and CDR2 is SYGVKD. CDR3 amino acids: CAINFGRGEDGYTF. CDR3 bases: TGTGCCATCAACTTCGGACGGGGAGAGGATGGCTACACCTTC.

The chain is built from TRBV19 and TRBJ1-1, with a weak D call TRBD1 (5 bases). This CDR3 region has 14 residues. The V end lost 3 bases, the J end lost 5 bases, and 13 bases lay between the germline ends. Per germline, CDR1 LNHDA and CDR2 SQIVND (reference sequence). The DNA of the CDR3 is TGTGCCAGTAGTATTCTGACAGAAAGAACTGAAGCTTTCTTT. It codes for CASSILTERTEAFF.

The gene calls are TRBV7-9 and TRBJ2-7; D gene uncertain. Germline-derived CDR1 and CDR2 are SEHNR and FQNEAQ (reference sequence). The V and J ends lost 6 bases and 0 bases respectively, with 9 bases between them. The CDR3 has 13 amino acids. The CDR3 is CASRVTASYEQYF. The CDR3 DNA follows: TGTGCCAGCAGAGTCACGGCCTCCTACGAGCAGTACTTC.

The genes are TRBV12-3 or TRBV12-4 and TRBJ2-7, with 8 bases matching TRBD1. The CDR3 spans 13 residues. J gave up 6 bases and V 5 bases, and 6 bases lay outside the gene matches. The CDR3 DNA follows: TGTGCCAGCAGTCTCCGGACAGGGTTCGAGCAGTACTTC. Its protein product is CASSLRTGFEQYF.

The gene calls are TRBV24-1 and TRBJ2-7; 11 bases are shared with TRBD2. After removal of 4 bases from V and 3 bases from J, the junction contained 7 bases not matched to a gene. CDR1 is KGHDR and CDR2 is SFDVKD in the germline V gene. The CDR3 totals 16 residues. As DNA, the CDR3 is TGTGCCACCAGTGACCCCACTAGCGGGAGTCTCTACGAGCAGTACTTC. Amino acid sequence: CATSDPTSGSLYEQYF.

The genes are TRBV7-2 and TRBJ1-5, with D hard to call. Trimming took 4 bases from V and 9 from J, leaving 16 bases between them. CDR3 size: 14 residues. Germline loops: CDR1 SGHTA, CDR2 FQGNSA. The CDR3 DNA sequence: TGTGCCAGCAGCTCGGACGGAGCTCCGCGGCCCCAGCATTTT. Its translation is CASSSDGAPRPQHF.

The sample holds one count of this clone. V and J are TRBV5-1 and TRBJ2-1; perhaps D is TRBD1 or TRBD2 (7 bases each). The CDR3 consists of 12 residues. V shed 6 bases and J shed 7 bases, with 11 bases lying between them. The germline V gene has CDR1 SGHRS and CDR2 YFSETQ. DNA of the CDR3: TGCGCCAGCACCCAGGGGGGGAATGAGCAGTTCTTC. Translation: CASTQGGNEQFF.

A note on this clone: At the DNA level, this CDR3 is encoded by other sequences in the same sample as well. The rearrangement joins TRBV6-5 to TRBJ2-7, with a tentative D call TRBD1 (7 bases). CDR1 is MNHEY, CDR2 SVGAGI, per germline. The CDR3 contains 12 residues. V gave up 8 bases and J gave up 4 bases, with 12 bases separating them. CDR3: CASRQGGYEQYF. The CDR3 DNA sequence: TGTGCCAGCCGACAGGGAGGTTACGAGCAGTACTTC.

Turning to this clone: Additional DNA sequences in this sample encode the identical CDR3. The chain is built from TRBV3-1 (or the pseudogene TRBV3-2) and TRBJ1-5; D not certain. Deletions cut 0 bases from V and 1 base from J, with 4 bases between. CDR1 and CDR2 from the germline V gene are LGHDT and YNNKEL (reference sequence). This CDR3 has 14 amino acids. The CDR3 DNA sequence: TGTGCCAGCAGCCAAGAAGACAGCAATCAGCCCCAGCATTTT. Protein: CASSQEDSNQPQHF.

The rearrangement uses TRBV7-9 and TRBJ2-7, with a weak D call TRBD1 (6 bases). The CDR3 is 15 amino acids. Germline assignment: CDR1 SEHNR and CDR2 FQNEAQ (reference sequence). V lost 4 bases to trimming and J lost 0 bases, with 13 bases between them. This CDR3 is CASSWPGTNSYEQYF. CDR3 nucleotides: TGTGCCAGCAGCTGGCCCGGGACAAACTCCTACGAGCAGTACTTC.

The V gene is TRBV6-5, the J gene TRBJ2-7, with 11 bases that match TRBD2. The CDR3 runs 15 residues. The V and J ends lost 0 bases and 4 bases, in that order; junction bases with no gene match: 2. In germline, CDR1 is MNHEY, CDR2 SVGAGI. The CDR3 nucleotides read TGTGCCAGCAGTTACTCGAGACTAGCGGGATACGAGCAGTACTTC. It is translated as CASSYSRLAGYEQYF.

This clone came up once. V usage is TRBV6-5 and J usage is TRBJ1-4; D gene unclear. The ends were cut back, 5 bases at V and 10 bases at J, with 17 bases in the middle. Germline V lookup: CDR1 MNHEY, CDR2 SVGAGI. The CDR3 runs to 14 residues. CDR3 protein: CASSPATVGRKLFF. The CDR3 DNA is TGTGCCAGCAGTCCGGCAACAGTTGGGCGAAAACTGTTTTTT.

This chain connects TRBV2 to TRBJ2-7; D call uncertain. V lost 3 bases and J lost 2, with 5 bases in between. Germline assignment: CDR1 SNHLY and CDR2 FYNNEI. The CDR3 is 12 residues long. The CDR3 DNA sequence: TGTGCCAGCAGTGATGGGGCCTACGAGCAGTACTTC. Residues: CASSDGAYEQYF.

The rearrangement links TRBV5-1 to TRBJ2-2; no firm D call. The V and J ends lost 4 bases and 3 bases respectively, with 10 bases between them. Germline V gene sequence: CDR1 SGHRS, CDR2 YFSETQ. The CDR3 contains 14 residues. This chain's CDR3 is CASSLRSDTGELFF. The CDR3, as DNA: TGCGCCAGCAGCCTCCGGAGCGACACCGGGGAGCTGTTTTTT.

This clone was recorded once. CDR3 sequence (DNA): TGTGCCAGCAGCTTAGGGACATATGAAACCTACGAGCAGTACTTC. Translating it yields CASSLGTYETYEQYF. The gene calls are TRBV5-8 and TRBJ2-7, with a weak D call TRBD1 (6 bases). Trimming removed 2 bases at V and 2 bases at J, with 14 bases between. CDR1 is SGHTS and CDR2 is YDEGEE in the germline V gene. The CDR3 has 15 amino acids.

This chain uses TRBV5-1 with TRBJ2-1; D call uncertain. The CDR3 covers 15 residues. CDR1 is SGHRS and CDR2 is YFSETQ in the germline V gene. V was shortened by 0 bases and J by 4 bases, with 11 bases between the two germline ends. In DNA, the CDR3 is TGCGCCAGCAGCTTGGAGGTTCAAATTTACAATGAGCAGTTCTTC. It codes for CASSLEVQIYNEQFF.

The chain links TRBV9 to TRBJ1-2, with D possibly being TRBD1 (5 bases). CDR1 is SGDLS, CDR2 YYNGEE, per germline. Trimming took 2 bases from V and 0 from J, leaving 5 bases between them. CDR3 size: 13 residues. The CDR3 DNA follows: TGTGCCAGCAGCGTGGGACCTAACTATGGCTACACCTTC. It yields the protein CASSVGPNYGYTF. The full variable domain, rest sourced from reference TRBV9 and TRBJ1-2, is DSGVTQTPKHLITATGQRVTLRCSPRSGDLSVYWYQQSLDQGLQFLIQYYNGEERAKGNILERFSAQQFPDLHSELNLSSLELGDSALYFCASSVGPNYGYTFGSGTRLTVV.

The chain is built from TRBV7-9 and TRBJ1-2, with 7 bases identical to TRBD1. This CDR3 region has 15 residues. The V and J ends lost 1 base and 6 bases, in that order; junction bases with no gene match: 8. Germline V gene data show CDR1 as SEHNR and CDR2 as FQNEAQ (reference sequence). The DNA for the CDR3 is TGTGCCAGCAGCTTAGGCCAACAGACAGGGAATGGCTACACCTTC. Encoded protein: CASSLGQQTGNGYTF.

The chain joins TRBV18 to TRBJ1-4, with a possible D match to TRBD1 (5 bases). V dropped 0 bases and J dropped 0 bases, with 8 bases sitting between them. CDR1 and CDR2 from the germline V gene are KGHSH and LQKENI. This CDR3 is 16 amino acids long. The CDR3 loop is CASSPPGHTTNEKLFF. As DNA, the CDR3 is TGTGCCAGCTCACCACCAGGACATACAACTAATGAAAAACTGTTTTTT.

This clone was detected once. J is TRBJ2-7 and V is TRBV3-1 (or the pseudogene TRBV3-2); perhaps TRBD1 as D (6 bases). V dropped 2 bases and J dropped 0 bases, with 17 bases sitting between them. The CDR3 totals 17 residues. CDR1 LGHDT and CDR2 YNNKEL come from the germline V gene (reference sequence). The CDR3 protein is CASSQLFPGHDSYEQYF. CDR3 DNA sequence: TGTGCCAGCAGCCAACTTTTTCCGGGACACGACTCCTACGAGCAGTACTTC.

The rearrangement joins TRBV6-1 to TRBJ2-7; D is unclear. V lost 1 base and J 1 base, leaving 5 bases between the germline ends. The CDR3 sequence is 13 residues long. Germline assignment: CDR1 MNHNS and CDR2 SASEGT. The CDR3 DNA reads as TGTGCCAGCAGTGAAGGAGAATCCTACGAGCAGTACTTC. Protein: CASSEGESYEQYF.

V gene TRBV15 combines with J gene TRBJ2-1; D possibly corresponds to TRBD1 (6 bases). The CDR3 consists of 14 residues. V was clipped by 2 bases and J by 2 bases, with 7 bases between them. Germline V gene lookup returns CDR1 LNHNV and CDR2 YYDKDF (reference sequence). CDR3 in amino acids: CATSRPGAYNEQFF. In nucleotides, the CDR3 is TGTGCCACCAGCAGACCAGGGGCCTACAATGAGCAGTTCTTC.

This chain joins TRBV30 and TRBJ1-2, with 7 bases aligning to TRBD1. The CDR3 runs to 15 residues. Germline V gene lookup returns CDR1 GTSNPN and CDR2 SVGIG (reference sequence). The ends lost 2 bases at V and 5 bases at J; junction bases unmatched: 11. CDR3 loop: CAWSLIRGGRYGYTF. CDR3 nucleotide sequence: TGTGCCTGGAGTTTAATCAGGGGGGGCCGTTATGGCTACACCTTC. Based on the CDR3 plus reference TRBV30 and TRBJ1-2, the full variable domain is SQTIHQWPATLVQPVGSPLSLECTVEGTSNPNLYWYRQAAGRGLQLLFYSVGIGQISSEVPQNLSASRPQDRQFILSSKKLLLSDSGFYLCAWSLIRGGRYGYTFGSGTRLTVV.

The chain employs TRBV30 and TRBJ1-1, with D unresolved. The CDR3 length is 12 residues. The germline V gene encodes CDR1 GTSNPN and CDR2 SVGIG (reference sequence). Trimming took 4 bases from V and 1 from J, leaving 7 bases between them. CDR3 in amino acids: CAWTRGNTEAFF. The CDR3 coding sequence is TGTGCCTGGACTCGGGGGAACACTGAAGCTTTCTTT.

This chain connects TRBV19 to TRBJ2-7; D perhaps matches TRBD2 (7 bases). The CDR3 has 14 residues. Germline CDR1 is LNHDA and CDR2 is SQIVND (reference sequence). V lost 3 bases and J 7 bases, leaving 16 bases between the germline ends. CDR3 DNA: TGTGCCAGTAGTATCCTGGGAGGGGACACGGAGCAGTACTTC. As protein: CASSILGGDTEQYF.

The chain is built from TRBV19 and TRBJ2-5, with D uncertain. The CDR3 runs to 15 residues. Looked up from germline, CDR1 is LNHDA and CDR2 is SQIVND (reference sequence). Deletions cut 10 bases from V and 1 base from J, with 19 bases between. The CDR3 reads CATSDQPNLQETQYF. CDR3 sequence (DNA): TGTGCCACCTCAGATCAGCCGAATCTCCAAGAGACCCAGTACTTC.